This T cell receptor beta chain was identified during a study of OX40 agonist ivuxolimab in advanced cancers. About the study: Each patient was given ivuxolimab into a vein every 2 weeks, at 0.01 to 10 mg/kg. General observations from the study: Relative to CD4+, CD8+ T cells held more expanded clones on average. Those patients achieving a partial response at 0.1-3.0 mg/kg showed among the lowest clonal expansion. Blood T cells, both CD4+ and CD8+, expanded clonally by week 6 at 0.1 to 3.0 mg/kg.

CDR3 length: 14 residues. CDR1 is MDHEN, CDR2 SYDVKM, per germline. Trimming took off 4 bases at V and 8 bases at J, with 17 bases between the two ends. The protocol was immunoSEQ multiplex PCR, while the TCRdb copy is restricted to in-frame clones and leaves out a portion. This sample has approximately 97,000 clones; 86% occur once, and the top ten carry roughly 5.5%. Comment on this clone: Its antigen is not known.

The source was CD4+ or CD8+ T cells sorted from blood, collected in a trial of the OX40 agonist ivuxolimab. The V gene is TRBV28, the J gene TRBJ1-2; D not certain. This TCR came from an adult with an advanced solid tumor such as melanoma, head and neck, liver or kidney cancer. CDR3 residues: CASSSGSSGSGYTF. The CDR3 nucleotides are TGTGCCAGCAGTTCCGGGTCTTCCGGTAGCGGCTACACCTTC.